The following is a TCR beta chain sequence with its context. Clones were sequenced by immunoSEQ multiplex PCR, and TCRdb holds only the in-frame ones, with some missing. The sample carries about 2.4 million clones, 93% recorded once. The source of the sample is a study of shared clonotypes between healthy human individuals. Across the whole study: CD4 naive cells filled three plates per donor, CD4 memory three, CD8 naive two and CD8 memory one.

The CDR3 is made up of 15 amino acids. CDR1 is MDHEN, CDR2 SYDVKM, per germline. With V trimmed by 6 bases and J by 4 bases, 12 bases remained unmatched. The gene calls are TRBV28 and TRBJ2-7; 7 bases fit TRBD1. Sequenced material: naive CD4+ T cells from PBMCs. Subset in this sample: CD45RA+ positively selected. The TCR originated in a man younger than 35 in good health. Some clones in this sample may be carry-over from other donors' samples. The CDR3 protein is CASSSRQGPHYEQYF. CDR3 sequence (DNA): TGTGCCAGCAGCAGTAGACAGGGCCCCCATTACGAGCAGTACTTC.